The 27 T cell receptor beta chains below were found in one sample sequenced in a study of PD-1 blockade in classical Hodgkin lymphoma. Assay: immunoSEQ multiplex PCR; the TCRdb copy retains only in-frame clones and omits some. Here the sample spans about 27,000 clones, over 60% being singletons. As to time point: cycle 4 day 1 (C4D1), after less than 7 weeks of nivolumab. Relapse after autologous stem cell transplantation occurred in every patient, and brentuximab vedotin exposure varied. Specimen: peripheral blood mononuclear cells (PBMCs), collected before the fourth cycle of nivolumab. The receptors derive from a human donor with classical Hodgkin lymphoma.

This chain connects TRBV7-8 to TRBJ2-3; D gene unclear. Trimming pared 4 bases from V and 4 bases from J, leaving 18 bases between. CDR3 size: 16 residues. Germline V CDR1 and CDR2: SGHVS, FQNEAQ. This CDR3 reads CASSSLPSAASDTQYF. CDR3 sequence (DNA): TGTGCCAGCAGCTCGCTCCCCTCGGCTGCTTCAGATACGCAGTATTTT. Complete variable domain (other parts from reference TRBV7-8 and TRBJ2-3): GAGVSQSPRYKVAKRGQDVALRCDPISGHVSLFWYQQALGQGPEFLTYFQNEAQLDKSGLPSDRFFAERPEGSVSTLKIQRTQQEDSAVYLCASSSLPSAASDTQYFGPGTRLTVL.

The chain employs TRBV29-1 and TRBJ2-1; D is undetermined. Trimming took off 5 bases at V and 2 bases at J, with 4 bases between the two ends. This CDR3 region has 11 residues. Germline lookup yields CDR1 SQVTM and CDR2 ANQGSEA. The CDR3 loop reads CSVRPYNEQFF. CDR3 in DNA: TGCAGCGTTCGGCCCTACAATGAGCAGTTCTTC.

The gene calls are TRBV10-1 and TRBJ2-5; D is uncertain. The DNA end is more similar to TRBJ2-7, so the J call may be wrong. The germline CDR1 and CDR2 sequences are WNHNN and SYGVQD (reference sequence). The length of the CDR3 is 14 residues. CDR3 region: CASSSGPSSYEQYF. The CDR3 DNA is TGCGCCAGCAGTTCTGGGCCCAGCTCCTACGAGCAGTACTTC.

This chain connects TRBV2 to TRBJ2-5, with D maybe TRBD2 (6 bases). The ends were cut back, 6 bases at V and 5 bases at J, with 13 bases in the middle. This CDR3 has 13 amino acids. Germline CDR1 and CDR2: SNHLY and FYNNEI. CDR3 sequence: CASSSSGVETQYF. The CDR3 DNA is TGTGCCAGCAGCAGCTCGGGGGTGGAGACCCAGTACTTC.

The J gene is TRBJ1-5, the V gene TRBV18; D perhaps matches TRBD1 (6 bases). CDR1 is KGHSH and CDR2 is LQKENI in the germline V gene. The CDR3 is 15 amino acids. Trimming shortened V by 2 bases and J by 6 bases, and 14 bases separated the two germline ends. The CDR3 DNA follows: TGTGCCAGCTCACCATGGGGGGCGCTCAGTCAGCCCCAGCATTTT. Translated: CASSPWGALSQPQHF.

For the CDR3, the DNA is TGCGCCAGCAGTGAGTCGAGAGACCCCGCCTACGAGCAGTACTTC. This sequence encodes CASSESRDPAYEQYF. The V and J genes are TRBV10-1 and TRBJ2-7; D is ambiguous. Germline V gene data show CDR1 as WNHNN and CDR2 as SYGVQD (reference sequence). Trimming left V 0 bases short and J 2 bases short, with 11 bases between. The CDR3 has 15 amino acids.

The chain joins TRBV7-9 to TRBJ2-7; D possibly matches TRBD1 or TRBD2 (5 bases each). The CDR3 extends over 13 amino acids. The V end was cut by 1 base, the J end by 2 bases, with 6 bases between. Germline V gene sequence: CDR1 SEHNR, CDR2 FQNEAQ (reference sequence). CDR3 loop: CASSLGGTYEQYF. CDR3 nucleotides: TGTGCCAGCAGCTTAGGGGGGACCTACGAGCAGTACTTC.

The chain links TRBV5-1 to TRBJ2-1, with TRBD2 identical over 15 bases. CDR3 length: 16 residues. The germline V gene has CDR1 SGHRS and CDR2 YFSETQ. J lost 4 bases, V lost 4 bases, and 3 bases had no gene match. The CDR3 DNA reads TGCGCCAGCAGCGGGACTAGCGGGGGGACTTACAATGAGCAGTTCTTC. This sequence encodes CASSGTSGGTYNEQFF.

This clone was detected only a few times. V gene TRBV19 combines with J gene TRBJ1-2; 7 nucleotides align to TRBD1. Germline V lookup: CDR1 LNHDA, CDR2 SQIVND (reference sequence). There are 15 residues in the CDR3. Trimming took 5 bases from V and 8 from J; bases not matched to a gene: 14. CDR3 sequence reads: CASSPQWGDSAGYTF. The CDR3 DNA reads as TGTGCCAGTAGTCCCCAGTGGGGGGACAGTGCAGGCTACACCTTC.

CDR3: CASSSGVTNTGELFF. CDR3 sequence (DNA): TGTGCCAGCAGCTCTGGTGTTACGAACACCGGGGAGCTGTTTTTT. The V gene is TRBV11-2, the J gene TRBJ2-2, with D unresolved. Germline V gene lookup returns CDR1 SGHAT and CDR2 FQNNGV. V dropped 4 bases and J dropped 0 bases, with 9 bases sitting between them. This CDR3 has 15 residues.

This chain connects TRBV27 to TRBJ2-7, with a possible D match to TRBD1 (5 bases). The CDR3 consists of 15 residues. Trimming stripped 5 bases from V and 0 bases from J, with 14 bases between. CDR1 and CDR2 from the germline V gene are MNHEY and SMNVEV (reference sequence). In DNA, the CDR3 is TGTGCCAGCAGTGTCATGGGGCTCCCCTCCTACGAGCAGTACTTC. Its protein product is CASSVMGLPSYEQYF.

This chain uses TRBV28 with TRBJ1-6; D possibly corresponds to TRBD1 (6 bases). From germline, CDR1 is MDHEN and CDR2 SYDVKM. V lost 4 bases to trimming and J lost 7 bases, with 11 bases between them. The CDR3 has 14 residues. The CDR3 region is CASSSPTGNSPLHF. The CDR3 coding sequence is TGTGCCAGCAGTTCGCCCACAGGGAATTCACCCCTCCACTTT.

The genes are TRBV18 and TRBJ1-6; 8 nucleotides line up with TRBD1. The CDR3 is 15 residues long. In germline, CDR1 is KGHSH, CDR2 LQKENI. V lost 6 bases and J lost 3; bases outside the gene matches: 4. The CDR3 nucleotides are TGTGCCAGCTCCCAGGACAGGGACTATAATTCACCCCTCCACTTT. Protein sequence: CASSQDRDYNSPLHF.

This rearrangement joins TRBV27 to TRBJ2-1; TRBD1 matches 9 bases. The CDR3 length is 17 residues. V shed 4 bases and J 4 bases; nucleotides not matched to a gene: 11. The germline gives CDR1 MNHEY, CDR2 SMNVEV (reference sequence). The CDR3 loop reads CASSSSSRGTGYNEQFF. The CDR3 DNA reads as TGTGCCAGCAGTTCATCTTCTCGTGGGACAGGGTACAATGAGCAGTTCTTC.

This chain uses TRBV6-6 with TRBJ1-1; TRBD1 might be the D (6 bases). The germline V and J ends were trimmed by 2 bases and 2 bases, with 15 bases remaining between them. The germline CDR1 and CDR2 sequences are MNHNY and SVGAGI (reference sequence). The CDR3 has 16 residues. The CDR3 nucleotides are TGTGCCAGCAGTTACACCCTCACAGGGAGCAACACTGAAGCTTTCTTT. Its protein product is CASSYTLTGSNTEAFF.

The CDR3: CASSPGPYEQYF. In DNA, the CDR3 is TGTGCCAGTAGTCCGGGGCCCTACGAGCAGTACTTC. This sequence joins TRBV19 and TRBJ2-7; D might be TRBD1 or TRBD2, each matching 5 bases. CDR1 and CDR2 (germline): LNHDA, SQIVND (reference sequence). This CDR3 spans 12 amino acids. V lost 5 bases and J lost 2, with 7 bases in between.

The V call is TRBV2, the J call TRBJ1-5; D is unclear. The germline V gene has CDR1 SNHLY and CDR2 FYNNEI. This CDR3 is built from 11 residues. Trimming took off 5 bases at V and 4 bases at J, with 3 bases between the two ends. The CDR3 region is CASSINQPQHF. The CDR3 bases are TGTGCCAGCAGTATAAATCAGCCCCAGCATTTT.

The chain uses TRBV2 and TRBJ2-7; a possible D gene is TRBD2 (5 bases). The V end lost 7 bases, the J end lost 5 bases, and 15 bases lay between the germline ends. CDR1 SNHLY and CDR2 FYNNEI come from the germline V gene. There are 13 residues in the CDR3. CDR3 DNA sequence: TGTGCCAGCAATCGGGAAAGCCCCCACGAGCAGTACTTC. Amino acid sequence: CASNRESPHEQYF. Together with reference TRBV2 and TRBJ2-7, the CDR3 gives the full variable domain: EPEVTQTPSHQVTQMGQEVILRCVPISNHLYFYWYRQILGQKVEFLVSFYNNEISEKSEIFDDQFSVERPDGSNFTLKIRSTKLEDSAMYFCASNRESPHEQYFGPGTRLTVT.

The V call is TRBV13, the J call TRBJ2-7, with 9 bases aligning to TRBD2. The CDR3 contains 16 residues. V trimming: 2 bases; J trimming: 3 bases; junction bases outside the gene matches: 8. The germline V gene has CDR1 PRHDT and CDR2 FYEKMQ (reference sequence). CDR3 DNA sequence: TGTGCCAGCAGCTTATCGGTCACTAGCGGGTACTACGAGCAGTACTTC. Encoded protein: CASSLSVTSGYYEQYF.

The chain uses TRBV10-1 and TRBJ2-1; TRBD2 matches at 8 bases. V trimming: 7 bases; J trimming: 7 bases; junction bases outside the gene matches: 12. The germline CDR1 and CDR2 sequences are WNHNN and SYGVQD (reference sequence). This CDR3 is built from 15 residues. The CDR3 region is CASNRTSKNRNEQFF. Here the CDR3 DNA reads TGCGCCAGCAACCGGACTAGCAAAAACCGGAATGAGCAGTTCTTC.

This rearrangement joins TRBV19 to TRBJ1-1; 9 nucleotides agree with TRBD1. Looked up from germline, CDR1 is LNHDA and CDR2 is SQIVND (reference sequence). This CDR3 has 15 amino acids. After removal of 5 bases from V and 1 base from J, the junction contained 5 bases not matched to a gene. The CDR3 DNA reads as TGTGCCAGTAGTCCGCGACAGGGGGGGAACACTGAAGCTTTCTTT. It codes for CASSPRQGGNTEAFF.

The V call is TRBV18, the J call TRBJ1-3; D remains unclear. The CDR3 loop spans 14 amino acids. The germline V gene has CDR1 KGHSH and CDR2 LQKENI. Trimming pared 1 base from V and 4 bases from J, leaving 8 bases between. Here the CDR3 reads CASSPQEGGNTIYF. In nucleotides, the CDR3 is TGTGCCAGCTCACCACAGGAAGGCGGAAACACCATATATTTT.

The CDR3 nucleotides are TGTGCCAGCAGCTACACCTACGAGCAGTACTTC. Its protein is CASSYTYEQYF. The rearrangement links TRBV6-1 to TRBJ2-7; D gene uncertain. Germline values: CDR1 MNHNS, CDR2 SASEGT. Trimming shortened V by 6 bases and J by 2 bases, and 5 bases separated the two germline ends. The CDR3 has 11 residues.

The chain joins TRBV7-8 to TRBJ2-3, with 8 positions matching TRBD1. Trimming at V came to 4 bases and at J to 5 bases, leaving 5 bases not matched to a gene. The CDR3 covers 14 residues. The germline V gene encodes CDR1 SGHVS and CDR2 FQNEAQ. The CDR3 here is CASSSQGAGDTQYF. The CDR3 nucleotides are TGTGCCAGCAGCTCTCAGGGGGCCGGAGATACGCAGTATTTT.

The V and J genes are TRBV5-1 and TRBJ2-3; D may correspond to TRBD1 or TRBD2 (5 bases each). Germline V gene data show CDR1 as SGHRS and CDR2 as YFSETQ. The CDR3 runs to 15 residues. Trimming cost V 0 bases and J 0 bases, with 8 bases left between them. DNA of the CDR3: TGCGCCAGCAGCTTGGACAGGAGGAGCACAGATACGCAGTATTTT. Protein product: CASSLDRRSTDTQYF.

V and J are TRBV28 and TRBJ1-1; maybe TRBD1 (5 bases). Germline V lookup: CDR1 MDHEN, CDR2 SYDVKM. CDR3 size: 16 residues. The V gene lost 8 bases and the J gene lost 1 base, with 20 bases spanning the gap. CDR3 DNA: TGTGCCAGCTCTGCCCCCGGGGGGTACGGGAACACTGAAGCTTTCTTT. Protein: CASSAPGGYGNTEAFF. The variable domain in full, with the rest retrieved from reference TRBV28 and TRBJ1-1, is DVKVTQSSRYLVKRTGEKVFLECVQDMDHENMFWYRQDPGLGLRLIYFSYDVKMKEKGDIPEGYSVSREKKERFSLILESASTNQTSMYLCASSAPGGYGNTEAFFGQGTRLTVV.

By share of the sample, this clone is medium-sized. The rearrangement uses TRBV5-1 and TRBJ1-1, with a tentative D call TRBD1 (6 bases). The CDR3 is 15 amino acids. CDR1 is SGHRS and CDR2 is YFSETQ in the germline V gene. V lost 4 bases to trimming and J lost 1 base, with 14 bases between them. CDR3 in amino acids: CASSPRDKENTEAFF. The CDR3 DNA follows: TGCGCCAGCAGCCCACGGGACAAGGAGAACACTGAAGCTTTCTTT.